This T cell receptor beta chain is drawn from a study of cytomegalovirus exposure and HLA in healthy donors. Study at large: A data release that came early held tens of millions of unique TCRs from HLA-typed donors. Findings of the study overall: Later analysis suggested links between common viral pathogens and several top significant clusters. A few chains tied to CMV proved CMV antigen-specific in vitro. Presence/absence comparisons presumed near-even sequencing depth among donors.

Details on this clone: Its antigen is still unknown.

Trimming pared 4 bases from V and 4 bases from J, leaving 16 bases between. The CDR3 contains 15 residues. CDR1 is SGHTA, CDR2 FQGNSA, per germline. PCR used 60 Vbeta primers and 13 Jbeta primers. Using immunoSEQ multiplex PCR, the repertoire was profiled, and TCRdb retains in-frame clones only, with some absent. The sample lists under 90,000 clones; approximately 63% were seen once. The sample was PBMCs. This receptor was obtained from a woman aged 50 to 65 in good health and CMV-seropositive. The chain joins TRBV7-2 to TRBJ1-2; a possible D gene is TRBD1 (5 bases). Here the CDR3 DNA reads TGTGCCAGCAGCTCCCGGGCCAGGGCAGTCTATGGCTACACCTTC. Translating gives CASSSRARAVYGYTF.